Shown below are 21 T cell receptor beta chains from a single sample sequenced in a study of T cell repertoires in cytomegalovirus infection. What these receptors recognize is not known. In TCRdb, the reads were re-called with MiXCR into one record per CDR3 protein. The sample shows around 540,000 distinct CDR3 sequences, 30% to 40% of them seen only once. The sample was cultured PBMCs, taken from culture after CMV antigen stimulation. These receptors were obtained from a human donor in good health (CMV status not recorded). Some clones in this sample may be carry-over from other donors' samples.

This clonotype was picked up many times. This rearrangement joins TRBV7-2 to TRBJ1-2; tentatively, D is TRBD1 (5 bases). The CDR3 consists of 14 residues. The germline V gene has CDR1 SGHTA and CDR2 FQGNSA. Trimming took 0 bases from V and 7 from J, leaving 12 bases between them. The CDR3 DNA follows: TGTGCCAGCAGCTTAGCGGGACTTAGAGGTGGCTACACCTTC. This sequence encodes CASSLAGLRGGYTF. Using reference TRBV7-2 and TRBJ1-2 for the parts outside the CDR3, the full variable domain is GAGVSQSPSNKVTEKGKDVELRCDPISGHTALYWYRQSLGQGLEFLIYFQGNSAPDKSGLPSDRFSAERTGGSVSTLTIQRTQQEDSAVYLCASSLAGLRGGYTFGSGTRLTVV.

This chain links TRBV10-2 with TRBJ2-7, with TRBD1 matching 7 bases. Per the germline V gene, CDR1 is WSHSY and CDR2 is SAAADI. With V trimmed by 6 bases and J by 7 bases, 12 bases remained unmatched. The CDR3 totals 14 residues. The CDR3 is CASSPGRQGREQYV. The CDR3, as DNA: TGCGCCAGCAGCCCCGGACGACAGGGAAGAGAGCAGTACGTC.

The rearrangement links TRBV6-5 to TRBJ2-2; 8 bases align to TRBD1. Germline V gives CDR1 MNHEY, CDR2 SVGAGI. The CDR3 is 15 amino acids. With V trimmed by 6 bases and J by 5 bases, 8 bases remained unmatched. CDR3 residues: CASRRWTGRTGELFF. The CDR3 DNA reads TGTGCCAGCAGACGGTGGACAGGGAGGACCGGGGAGCTGTTTTTT.

In its sample, this clonotype was seen once. This sequence joins TRBV6-2 or TRBV6-3 and TRBJ1-1; 10 nucleotides align to TRBD1. There are 16 residues in the CDR3. Per the germline V gene, CDR1 is MNHEY and CDR2 is SVGEGT. The V segment lost 4 bases and the J segment 8 bases; nucleotides outside the gene matches: 13. The CDR3 sequence: CASSSPAGTGATEAFF. The DNA for the CDR3 is TGTGCCAGCAGTTCCCCCGCCGGGACAGGGGCGACGGAAGCTTTCTTT.

The chain carries TRBV27 and TRBJ1-2; 8 bases align to TRBD1. The CDR3 sequence is 15 residues long. CDR1 and CDR2 from the germline V gene are MNHEY and SMNVEV (reference sequence). The V and J ends lost 5 bases and 8 bases, in that order; junction bases with no gene match: 13. CDR3 coding DNA: TGTGCCAGCAGTCGAAAACAGGGGGTAGGCTACGGCTACACCTTC. This sequence encodes CASSRKQGVGYGYTF.

This clonotype came up a few times. This chain links TRBV7-2 with TRBJ2-1; tentatively, D is TRBD1 or TRBD2 (5 bases each). The ends were cut back, 5 bases at V and 3 bases at J, with 17 bases in the middle. CDR3 length: 16 amino acids. The V gene's germline CDR1 is SGHTA and CDR2 FQGNSA. The CDR3 protein is CASSPPGLDNYNEQFF. The CDR3 DNA reads as TGTGCCAGCAGCCCGCCCGGACTGGACAACTACAATGAGCAGTTCTTC. The full variable domain, in which reference TRBV7-2 and TRBJ2-1 provide the parts outside the CDR3, is GAGVSQSPSNKVTEKGKDVELRCDPISGHTALYWYRQSLGQGLEFLIYFQGNSAPDKSGLPSDRFSAERTGGSVSTLTIQRTQQEDSAVYLCASSPPGLDNYNEQFFGPGTRLTVL.

CDR3 in DNA: TGTGCCAGCAGCTTACAAGGGACCAATGAGCAGTTCTTC. This codes for CASSLQGTNEQFF. The chain recombines TRBV7-4 with TRBJ2-1; either TRBD1 or TRBD2 may supply D (5 bases each). Germline V gives CDR1 SGHVT, CDR2 SQSDAQ. CDR3 length: 13 amino acids. The germline V and J ends were trimmed by 2 bases and 6 bases, with 8 bases remaining between them.

The sample holds a few counts of this clonotype. The chain is built from TRBV7-2 and TRBJ2-5; 10 nucleotides line up with TRBD2. V shed 1 base and J 2 bases; nucleotides not matched to a gene: 4. Germline lookup yields CDR1 SGHTA and CDR2 FQGNSA. The CDR3 has 16 amino acids. As DNA, the CDR3 is TGTGCCAGCAGCTTAGTGGCTAGCGGGGGACAAGAGACCCAGTACTTC. Translating it yields CASSLVASGGQETQYF.

The J gene is TRBJ1-6, the V gene TRBV18; 8 nucleotides align to TRBD1. Trimming at V came to 3 bases and at J to 9 bases, leaving 7 bases not matched to a gene. The CDR3 has 15 residues. The germline V gene has CDR1 KGHSH and CDR2 LQKENI. In DNA form, the CDR3 reads TGTGCCAGCTCACCGCTTCAGGGGGCCGGTTCACCCCTCCACTTT. This codes for CASSPLQGAGSPLHF. The complete variable domain, with remaining parts taken from reference TRBV18 and TRBJ1-6, reads NAGVMQNPRHLVRRRGQEARLRCSPMKGHSHVYWYRQLPEEGLKFMVYLQKENIIDESGMPKERFSAEFPKEGPSILRIQQVVRGDSAAYFCASSPLQGAGSPLHFGNGTRLTVT.

The gene calls are TRBV6-6 and TRBJ1-5; no definite D call. The germline V gene has CDR1 MNHNY and CDR2 SVGAGI (reference sequence). Trimming cost V 10 bases and J 1 base, with 8 bases left between them. The CDR3 loop spans 12 amino acids. The CDR3 DNA is TGTGCCACCAAGCTAAGCAATCAGCCCCAGCATTTT. Its translation: CATKLSNQPQHF.

This chain links TRBV7-2 with TRBJ1-5, with TRBD1 matching 9 bases. Germline V gene data show CDR1 as SGHTA and CDR2 as FQGNSA. CDR3 size: 16 residues. V lost 0 bases and J lost 2; bases outside the gene matches: 2. CDR3 DNA sequence: TGTGCCAGCAGCTTAGCGACAGGGGGAGGCAATCAGCCCCAGCATTTT. This sequence encodes CASSLATGGGNQPQHF.

The rearrangement links TRBV7-2 to TRBJ2-3; D might be TRBD1 or TRBD2, each matching 7 bases. V lost 11 bases to trimming and J lost 0 bases, with 15 bases between them. The CDR3 length is 14 residues. The germline CDR1 and CDR2 sequences are SGHTA and FQGNSA. The CDR3 protein is CAGGGTVSTDTQYF. The CDR3 DNA reads TGTGCCGGGGGGGGGACAGTTAGCACAGATACGCAGTATTTT. The complete variable domain, with remaining parts taken from reference TRBV7-2 and TRBJ2-3, reads GAGVSQSPSNKVTEKGKDVELRCDPISGHTALYWYRQSLGQGLEFLIYFQGNSAPDKSGLPSDRFSAERTGGSVSTLTIQRTQQEDSAVYLCAGGGTVSTDTQYFGPGTRLTVL.

The chain recombines TRBV7-2 with TRBJ1-6; D possibly corresponds to TRBD1 (5 bases). The CDR3 covers 16 residues. The germline gives CDR1 SGHTA, CDR2 FQGNSA. Trimming removed 3 bases at V and 3 bases at J, with 12 bases between. Here the CDR3 DNA reads TGTGCCAGCAGCTTTTGGGGGAAGGGCTATAATTCACCCCTCCACTTT. It translates to CASSFWGKGYNSPLHF.

The chain uses TRBV7-9 and TRBJ2-3, with TRBD2 matching 9 bases. Per the germline V gene, CDR1 is SEHNR and CDR2 is FQNEAQ (reference sequence). The CDR3 is 15 residues long. The trim removed 6 bases at V and 0 bases at J, leaving 4 bases unmatched. CDR3 sequence (DNA): TGTGCCAGCAGTGGACTAGCGCCTAGCACAGATACGCAGTATTTT. Its protein product is CASSGLAPSTDTQYF.

This clonotype showed up just a few times. V usage is TRBV10-3 and J usage is TRBJ2-2; 11 bases fit TRBD2. Germline loops: CDR1 ENHRY, CDR2 SYGVKD. Trimming at V came to 9 bases and at J to 1 base, leaving 7 bases not matched to a gene. The CDR3 length is 16 residues. CDR3 DNA: TGTGCCATTAAGAATAGCGGGAGGGAGAACACCGGGGAGCTGTTTTTT. Its protein is CAIKNSGRENTGELFF.

The chain combines TRBV27 with TRBJ2-3; 15 bases line up with TRBD2. Germline CDR1 and CDR2: MNHEY and SMNVEV (reference sequence). The CDR3 extends over 15 amino acids. V shed 8 bases and J 2 bases; nucleotides not matched to a gene: 2. The CDR3 here is CASGLAGGNTDTQYF. The CDR3 DNA follows: TGTGCCAGCGGACTAGCGGGAGGGAACACAGATACGCAGTATTTT.

The chain links TRBV19 to TRBJ2-1, with 15 bases aligning to TRBD2. Germline values: CDR1 LNHDA, CDR2 SQIVND (reference sequence). V gave up 8 bases and J gave up 0 bases; unmatched junction bases: 8. The CDR3 totals 18 residues. CDR3 nucleotide sequence: TGTGCCAGTGGAGTGGGACTAGCGGGAGGCAGCTCCTACAATGAGCAGTTCTTC. Encoded protein: CASGVGLAGGSSYNEQFF. The whole variable domain, filled in from reference TRBV19 and TRBJ2-1, reads DGGITQSPKYLFRKEGQNVTLSCEQNLNHDAMYWYRQDPGQGLRLIYYSQIVNDFQKGDIAEGYSVSREKKESFPLTVTSAQKNPTAFYLCASGVGLAGGSSYNEQFFGPGTRLTVL.

J is TRBJ1-2 and V is TRBV28; 9 bases fit TRBD1. Germline CDR1 is MDHEN and CDR2 is SYDVKM. V was clipped by 3 bases and J by 6 bases; unmatched bases: 5. CDR3 length: 14 residues. The CDR3 is CASSFRDRVHGYTF. The DNA for the CDR3 is TGTGCCAGCAGTTTCCGGGACAGGGTACATGGCTACACCTTC.

This clonotype appeared many times. V usage is TRBV7-3 and J usage is TRBJ2-3, with D perhaps TRBD2 (6 bases). With 5 bases removed from V and 0 bases from J, the gap between germline ends came to 12 bases. Germline-derived CDR1 and CDR2 are SGHTA and FQGTGA. This CDR3 is 15 amino acids long. The CDR3 region has the DNA TGTGCCAGCAGCCGGGACTCATCTAGCACAGATACGCAGTATTTT. Protein: CASSRDSSSTDTQYF.

This chain joins TRBV7-2 and TRBJ2-1, with a weak D call TRBD1 (5 bases). The CDR3 is made up of 10 amino acids. Germline CDR1 SGHTA, CDR2 FQGNSA. Trimming left V 11 bases short and J 10 bases short, with 12 bases between. The CDR3 DNA reads as TGTGCCCAGGGTGAGAGGGAGCAGTTCTTC. Protein product: CAQGEREQFF.

There are a few counts of this clonotype. This rearrangement joins TRBV19 to TRBJ1-3; the D gene is possibly TRBD1 (5 bases). Trimming removed 9 bases from V and 0 bases from J, with 12 bases in between. The CDR3 has 14 residues. Germline lookup yields CDR1 LNHDA and CDR2 SQIVND (reference sequence). CDR3 nucleotides: TGTGCCAGCAGGGACTCTGGCTCTGGAAACACCATATATTTT. It specifies CASRDSGSGNTIYF.